This T cell receptor (beta chain) came from a study of cytotoxic CD8 clonotypes in ibrutinib-treated CLL. Study-level background: Response sampling came at median roughly 12 months of treatment, ranging about 6 to 36 months.

This CDR3 comprises 14 residues. The germline V and J ends were trimmed by 2 bases and 0 bases, with 8 bases remaining between them. From germline, CDR1 is MNHNS and CDR2 SASEGT. Target depth was 1 in 200,000 to 1 in 1 million T cells, about 10x per clonotype. Libraries were prepared by immunoSEQ multiplex PCR; TCRdb keeps only in-frame clonotypes and omits some of them. Seen here are 65,000 to 85,000 clones, 90% observed once, and the top ten hold 2.5% to 3.5%. The receptor's source is a human donor with chronic lymphocytic leukemia. Source: PBMCs, taken after 12 months of ibrutinib treatment. The rearrangement joins TRBV6-1 to TRBJ2-7, with TRBD2 as a possible D gene (5 bases). CDR3 sequence (DNA): TGTGCCAGCAGTGAACGGGGTAGCTCCTACGAGCAGTACTTC. Translating it yields CASSERGSSYEQYF.